These 25 T cell receptor beta chains were all obtained from the same sample, sequenced in a study of T cell responses to AZD1222 COVID-19 vaccine. Libraries were prepared by immunoSEQ multiplex PCR; TCRdb keeps only in-frame clonotypes and omits some of them. The sample has 110,000 to 150,000 clones, 93% seen once. The source was peripheral blood, collected on day 0 of MenACWY control vaccination. The receptors here all came from an adult in good health.

V is TRBV6-5 and J is TRBJ2-3; 11 bases match TRBD2. Germline assignment: CDR1 MNHEY and CDR2 SVGAGI. The trim removed 7 bases at V and 5 bases at J, leaving 5 bases unmatched. CDR3 length: 14 amino acids. In DNA, the CDR3 is TGTGCCAGCACCCTGGGACTAGCGGAAGATACGCAGTATTTT. It encodes CASTLGLAEDTQYF.

The CDR3 loop reads CASSSGGQGWSTQYF. The CDR3 coding sequence is TGTGCCAGCAGCTCCGGGGGACAGGGGTGGAGTACCCAGTACTTC. The chain carries TRBV7-2 and TRBJ2-5, with 10 nucleotides matching TRBD1. In germline, CDR1 is SGHTA, CDR2 FQGNSA. The ends lost 4 bases at V and 8 bases at J; junction bases unmatched: 10. The CDR3 runs 15 residues. The full variable domain, in which reference TRBV7-2 and TRBJ2-5 provide the parts outside the CDR3, is GAGVSQSPSNKVTEKGKDVELRCDPISGHTALYWYRQSLGQGLEFLIYFQGNSAPDKSGLPSDRFSAERTGGSVSTLTIQRTQQEDSAVYLCASSSGGQGWSTQYFGPGTRLLVL.

The CDR3, as DNA: TGTGCCAGCAGCCTGGGACAGGGGGCGCGTTGGGAAATGTACAATGAGCAGTTCTTC. Amino acids: CASSLGQGARWEMYNEQFF. The V call is TRBV13, the J call TRBJ2-1; 12 bases align to TRBD1. CDR3 length: 19 amino acids. Germline CDR1 and CDR2: PRHDT and FYEKMQ (reference sequence). The trim removed 5 bases at V and 4 bases at J, leaving 15 bases unmatched.

V gene TRBV27 combines with J gene TRBJ1-1; D is ambiguous. This CDR3 is built from 15 residues. Germline assignment: CDR1 MNHEY and CDR2 SMNVEV (reference sequence). V was clipped by 2 bases and J by 0 bases, with 10 bases between them. The CDR3 bases are TGTGCCAGCAGTTTAAGGTCAGGCCTGAACACTGAAGCTTTCTTT. This gives the protein CASSLRSGLNTEAFF.

J is TRBJ1-2 and V is TRBV2, with 10 bases identical to TRBD1. The CDR3 covers 14 residues. Germline V gives CDR1 SNHLY, CDR2 FYNNEI. V was pared by 5 bases and J by 6 bases, with 6 bases of the junction left unmatched. Here the CDR3 DNA reads TGTGCCAGCAGTTCCCGGGACAGGGGACATGGCTACACCTTC. Its protein product is CASSSRDRGHGYTF.

The rearrangement uses TRBV7-9 and TRBJ1-1; no clear D gene. The ends were cut back, 2 bases at V and 1 base at J, with 5 bases in the middle. The length of the CDR3 is 13 residues. Germline V CDR1 and CDR2: SEHNR, FQNEAQ (reference sequence). The CDR3 DNA reads as TGTGCCAGCAGCTTAAGACCGAACACTGAAGCTTTCTTT. It encodes CASSLRPNTEAFF.

The chain has TRBV4-3 and TRBJ1-1; D ambiguous. The V gene lost 3 bases and the J gene lost 6 bases, with 20 bases spanning the gap. CDR1 and CDR2 (germline): LGHNA, YSLEER. The CDR3 runs to 16 residues. CDR3 amino acids: CASSHLLSEGTSEAFF. CDR3 in DNA: TGCGCCAGCAGCCATCTTTTGTCAGAGGGAACTTCTGAAGCTTTCTTT.

The chain combines TRBV7-2 with TRBJ2-2; D unclear. The CDR3 is 12 amino acids. CDR1 and CDR2 from the germline V gene are SGHTA and FQGNSA. V lost 5 bases and J 9 bases, leaving 10 bases between the germline ends. The DNA of the CDR3 is TGTGCCAGCAGCCCGGACGGCCGGGAGCTGTTTTTT. Its protein product is CASSPDGRELFF.

V is TRBV5-1 and J is TRBJ2-2, with D maybe TRBD1 (5 bases). CDR1 is SGHRS, CDR2 YFSETQ, per germline. Trimming removed 0 bases from V and 7 bases from J, with 16 bases in between. This CDR3 contains 16 residues. This chain's CDR3 is CASSLVTGSKHGELFF. CDR3 coding DNA: TGCGCCAGCAGCTTGGTAACAGGATCTAAACACGGGGAGCTGTTTTTT. Drawing the rest from reference TRBV5-1 and TRBJ2-2, the complete variable domain is KAGVTQTPRYLIKTRGQQVTLSCSPISGHRSVSWYQQTPGQGLQFLFEYFSETQRNKGNFPGRFSGRQFSNSRSEMNVSTLELGDSALYLCASSLVTGSKHGELFFGEGSRLTVL.

The chain carries TRBV6-1 and TRBJ1-5; D not resolved. Per the germline V gene, CDR1 is MNHNS and CDR2 is SASEGT. V lost 2 bases, J lost 1 base, and 9 bases lay in between. This CDR3 spans 15 amino acids. In DNA, the CDR3 is TGTGCCAGCAGTGAAACGGCAGCCAGCAATCAGCCCCAGCATTTT. Translated: CASSETAASNQPQHF.

This clone was observed a single time. V and J are TRBV5-1 and TRBJ2-3; no reliable D call. This CDR3 region has 15 residues. The germline gives CDR1 SGHRS, CDR2 YFSETQ. Trimming pared 2 bases from V and 3 bases from J, leaving 13 bases between. DNA of the CDR3: TGCGCCAGCAGCTTCGGTAATAGTATAACAGATACGCAGTATTTT. Translated: CASSFGNSITDTQYF.

The V and J genes are TRBV7-3 and TRBJ2-1; 14 bases map to TRBD2. The J segment lost 0 bases and the V segment lost 0 bases, leaving 10 bases of the junction unmatched. This CDR3 has 21 amino acids. Germline lookup yields CDR1 SGHTA and CDR2 FQGTGA. CDR3 loop: CASSLTWGLAGASSSYNEQFF. For the CDR3, the DNA is TGTGCCAGCAGCTTAACGTGGGGACTAGCGGGAGCGTCGAGCTCCTACAATGAGCAGTTCTTC. The whole variable domain, remainder taken from reference TRBV7-3 and TRBJ2-1, is GAGVSQTPSNKVTEKGKYVELRCDPISGHTALYWYRQSLGQGPEFLIYFQGTGAADDSGLPNDRFFAVRPEGSVSTLKIQRTERGDSAVYLCASSLTWGLAGASSSYNEQFFGPGTRLTVL.

The chain uses TRBV28 and TRBJ2-1; D is undetermined. V was pared by 3 bases and J by 5 bases, with 5 bases between. Germline V gives CDR1 MDHEN, CDR2 SYDVKM. The CDR3 contains 12 residues. The CDR3 protein is CASSFLDNEQFF. In DNA form, the CDR3 reads TGTGCCAGCAGTTTTCTCGACAATGAGCAGTTCTTC.

Comment on this clone: Mismatch with germline at one junction end may stem from a read error. This sequence joins TRBV6-1 and TRBJ2-1; D may correspond to TRBD1 or TRBD2 (5 bases each). Looked up from germline, CDR1 is MNHNS and CDR2 is SASEGT. This CDR3 has 16 amino acids. The CDR3 is CASSDEAGTVYSEQFF. The CDR3 coding sequence is TGTGCCAGCAGTGATGAGGCAGGGACGGTCTACAGTGAGCAGTTCTTC.

The V and J genes are TRBV5-5 and TRBJ2-1; 7 nucleotides line up with TRBD2. The V gene's germline CDR1 is SGHKS and CDR2 YYEKEE (reference sequence). V was pared by 5 bases and J by 7 bases, with 9 bases of the junction left unmatched. The CDR3 consists of 14 residues. CDR3 coding DNA: TGTGCCAGCAGTCCAGGGAGGGGACCTAATGAGCAGTTCTTC. Translation: CASSPGRGPNEQFF.

The count of this clone is one. This chain uses TRBV6-5 with TRBJ2-5, with 8 bases lining up with TRBD1. Per the germline V gene, CDR1 is MNHEY and CDR2 is SVGAGI. The trim removed 5 bases at V and 4 bases at J, leaving 9 bases unmatched. CDR3 size: 15 residues. The CDR3 spells CASSINRGWGETQYF. DNA for the CDR3: TGTGCCAGCAGTATCAACAGGGGGTGGGGAGAGACCCAGTACTTC.

The chain carries TRBV6-2 or TRBV6-3 and TRBJ1-6; a possible D gene is TRBD1 (5 bases). The CDR3 runs 16 residues. The germline V gene encodes CDR1 MNHEY and CDR2 SVGEGT. V was cut by 2 bases and J by 10 bases, with 18 bases left in between. CDR3 nucleotides: TGTGCCAGCAGTTACGGGTTCCCGGGGAAGGGGTCACCCCTCCACTTT. Its protein product is CASSYGFPGKGSPLHF.

The V gene is TRBV19, the J gene TRBJ2-5; 8 bases agree with TRBD1. After removal of 7 bases from V and 0 bases from J, the junction contained 10 bases not matched to a gene. The CDR3 totals 16 residues. Germline CDR1 is LNHDA and CDR2 is SQIVND (reference sequence). The chain's CDR3 is CASKAGGKLDQETQYF. The CDR3 DNA is TGTGCCAGTAAGGCAGGGGGCAAACTGGACCAAGAGACCCAGTACTTC.

J is TRBJ2-3 and V is TRBV7-6; 7 bases fit TRBD1. CDR1 SGHVS and CDR2 FNYEAQ come from the germline V gene. Unmatched junction bases numbered 10, after V lost 2 bases and J lost 2 bases. CDR3 length: 17 amino acids. The DNA for the CDR3 is TGTGCCAGCAGCTTAACCCAGACAGGGACCGCCACAGATACGCAGTATTTT. Translation gives CASSLTQTGTATDTQYF.

DNA for the CDR3: TGTGCCAGCAGCCAGACTAGCGGGGCCACAGATACGCAGTATTTT. As protein: CASSQTSGATDTQYF. This chain links TRBV3-1 (or the pseudogene TRBV3-2) with TRBJ2-3; 11 nucleotides agree with TRBD2. This CDR3 is built from 15 residues. CDR1 is LGHDT and CDR2 is YNNKEL in the germline V gene (reference sequence). Trimming removed 3 bases from V and 2 bases from J; junction bases left unmatched: 1.

The chain couples TRBV19 to TRBJ2-1; tentatively, D is TRBD2 (6 bases). The CDR3 is 13 residues long. In germline, CDR1 is LNHDA, CDR2 SQIVND (reference sequence). Trimming cost V 3 bases and J 10 bases, with 13 bases left between them. CDR3 protein: CASSIKLAGEQFF. In DNA, the CDR3 is TGTGCCAGTAGTATTAAACTAGCAGGGGAGCAGTTCTTC.

V gene TRBV20-1 combines with J gene TRBJ1-1; D remains ambiguous. The V end was cut by 7 bases, the J end by 2 bases, with 8 bases between. The V gene's germline CDR1 is DFQATT and CDR2 SNEGSKA (reference sequence). This CDR3 is 11 amino acids long. CDR3 in amino acids: CSVPGNTEAFF. Written as DNA, the CDR3 is TGCAGTGTTCCGGGCAACACTGAAGCTTTCTTT.

This chain uses TRBV10-3 with TRBJ2-7; D is possibly TRBD2 (6 bases). Germline V gene sequence: CDR1 ENHRY, CDR2 SYGVKD. V lost 10 bases and J lost 0, with 13 bases in between. The length of the CDR3 is 13 residues. Written as DNA, the CDR3 is TGTGCCACCAGACTAGGAAGCTCCTACGAGCAGTACTTC. This translates into CATRLGSSYEQYF.

The chain couples TRBV7-9 to TRBJ1-1; TRBD1 is a possible D gene (6 bases). Trimming took 4 bases from V and 1 from J, leaving 7 bases between them. CDR3 length: 13 residues. The germline V gene has CDR1 SEHNR and CDR2 FQNEAQ (reference sequence). In DNA form, the CDR3 reads TGTGCCAGCAGCTCGGGACAGAACACTGAAGCTTTCTTT. Protein: CASSSGQNTEAFF.

The chain combines TRBV13 with TRBJ2-1, with 7 nucleotides matching TRBD2. This CDR3 is 16 amino acids long. The V segment lost 5 bases and the J segment 5 bases; nucleotides outside the gene matches: 12. Germline V CDR1 and CDR2: PRHDT, FYEKMQ (reference sequence). The CDR3 protein is CASSLYPGTIHNEQFF. CDR3 nucleotide sequence: TGTGCCAGCAGCCTCTACCCCGGGACTATACACAATGAGCAGTTCTTC.